This TCR beta chain stems from a study of CD8+CD57+ T cells in acquired aplastic anemia. At the level of the study: Sorted CD4+ and CD8+ cells gave an average of approximately 3 ug of DNA.

This CDR3 is 13 amino acids long. Germline CDR1 is WSHSY and CDR2 is SAAADI. V lost 4 bases, J lost 1 base, and 7 bases lay in between. Flow cytometry had shown expanded CD8+CD57+ cells in the patients chosen for sequencing. In the case of this clonotype: The antigen is unknown.

Study outcomes and limitations: Patients shared some 29 CD8+ CDR3 sequences with controls.

Researchers used genomic DNA as the template to profile TCR beta VDJ and CDR3. TCRdb redid the calling of the reads with MiXCR, one entry per CDR3 protein. Here the sample spans 150,000 or so distinct CDR3 sequences, around 52% being singletons. Sequenced sample: sorted CD4+, CD8+, or CD8+CD57+ T cells (not recorded which) from PBMCs. V and J are TRBV10-2 and TRBJ1-1, with unresolved D. This TCR was sampled from a human donor with aplastic anemia. The chain's CDR3 is CASSAAKNTEAFF. The CDR3, as DNA: TGCGCCAGCAGTGCGGCGAAGAACACTGAAGCTTTCTTT.